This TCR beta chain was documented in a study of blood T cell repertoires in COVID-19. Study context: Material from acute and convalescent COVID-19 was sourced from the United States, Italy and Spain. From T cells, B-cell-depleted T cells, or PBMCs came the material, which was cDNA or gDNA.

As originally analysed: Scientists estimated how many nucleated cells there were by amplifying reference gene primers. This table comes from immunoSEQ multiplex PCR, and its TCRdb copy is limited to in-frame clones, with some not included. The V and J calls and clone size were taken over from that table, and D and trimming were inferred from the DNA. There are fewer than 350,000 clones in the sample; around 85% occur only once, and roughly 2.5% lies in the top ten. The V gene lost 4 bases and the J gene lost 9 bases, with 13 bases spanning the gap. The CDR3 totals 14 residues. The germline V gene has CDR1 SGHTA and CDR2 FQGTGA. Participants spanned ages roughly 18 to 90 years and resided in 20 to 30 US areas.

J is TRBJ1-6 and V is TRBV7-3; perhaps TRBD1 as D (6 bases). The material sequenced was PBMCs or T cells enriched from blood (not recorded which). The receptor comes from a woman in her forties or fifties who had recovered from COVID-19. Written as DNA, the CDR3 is TGTGCCAGCAGCTCGCAGGGGAGTGCTTCACCCCTCCACTTT. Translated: CASSSQGSASPLHF.